These T cell receptor beta chains were read from a single sample in a study of a mutant IDH1 vaccine in newly diagnosed glioma. TCRdb's table, derived via immunoSEQ multiplex PCR, lists solely in-frame clones and lacks some. The table shows fewer than 85,000 clones, with 80% to 90% occurring only once. No cognate antigen is known for these TCRs. The material was PBMCs, obtained from a glioma patient whose treatment included an IDH1 peptide vaccine. The receptors come from a man aged 40-49 years with glioma. The CDR3 runs from the conserved cysteine through the conserved F or W.

J gene	V gene	CDR3 protein
TRBJ2-1	TRBV7-2	CASSLPLAGGPNEQFF
TRBJ2-2	TRBV27	CASSSANTGELFF
TRBJ2-1	TRBV10-3	CAISSQGNEQFF
TRBJ2-7	TRBV5-4	CASRTDSPSTYEQYF
TRBJ2-7	TRBV9	CASSPGTRPHEQYF
TRBJ2-7	TRBV5-1	CASSFDYEQYF
TRBJ1-5	TRBV15	CATSSDLETITQHF
TRBJ2-1	TRBV10-1	CASSLDRGGEQFF
TRBJ2-1	TRBV13	CASSYYREQSEQFF
TRBJ2-7	TRBV29-1	CSVLNYPYEQYF
TRBJ2-7	TRBV18	CASSPGSGNFGEQYF
TRBJ2-2	TRBV15	CATSRDPESGELFF
TRBJ2-1	TRBV7-2	CASSLDLAGGGEQFF
TRBJ1-1	TRBV28	CASSFGRNTEAFF
TRBJ2-7	TRBV10-1	CASSESRKGTYEQYF
TRBJ2-7	TRBV18	CASSPTGGGNEQYF
TRBJ2-7	TRBV5-5	CASSTRGTSGYEQYF
TRBJ1-1	TRBV7-3	CASSFSGQGHTEAFF
TRBJ2-1	TRBV29-1	CSVLPNYNEQFF
TRBJ2-5	TRBV30	CAWRPGTGSSLETQYF
TRBJ2-5	TRBV10-2	CASSQGRNQETQYF
TRBJ1-6	TRBV4-3	CASSQGQSDSPLHF
TRBJ2-7	TRBV18	CASSPGPYEQYF
TRBJ1-2	TRBV7-9	CASSLVGDVDGYTF
TRBJ2-6	TRBV7-2	CASSSGSTGANVLTF
TRBJ1-2	TRBV5-1	CASSFGGLGPSDGYTF
TRBJ1-6	TRBV2	CASSEKQGQGANNSPLHF
TRBJ1-4	TRBV7-9	CASSSRQGSIEKLFF
TRBJ1-3	TRBV5-5	CASSLAPGTGNSGNTIYF
TRBJ1-5	TRBV7-2	CASSRYSDQPQHF
TRBJ2-1	TRBV6-5	CASRGQGTYNEQFF
TRBJ2-1	TRBV2	CASSQGRASYNEQFF
TRBJ1-2	TRBV7-2	CASSLAPGQAPNYGYTF
TRBJ1-2	TRBV10-3	CAISESARPNYGYTF
TRBJ2-7	TRBV27	CASSFLSRPHEQYF
TRBJ2-1	TRBV7-2	CASSLELLGRGLHEQFF
TRBJ2-7	TRBV7-2	CASSFSSSEQYF